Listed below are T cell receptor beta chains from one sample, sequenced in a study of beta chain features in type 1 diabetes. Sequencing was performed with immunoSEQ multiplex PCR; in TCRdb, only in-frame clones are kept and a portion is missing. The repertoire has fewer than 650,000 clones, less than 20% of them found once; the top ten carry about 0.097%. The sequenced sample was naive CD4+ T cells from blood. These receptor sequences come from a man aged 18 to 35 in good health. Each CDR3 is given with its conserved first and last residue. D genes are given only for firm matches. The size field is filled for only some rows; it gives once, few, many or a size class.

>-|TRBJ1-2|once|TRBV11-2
TGTGCCAGCAGCTTAACGGGGGCGTCAGGCTATGGCTACACCTTC
CASSLTGASGYGYTF
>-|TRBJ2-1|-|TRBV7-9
TGTGCCAGCAGCTACGACGGACGGGTCTACGAGCAGTTCTTC
CASSYDGRVYEQFF
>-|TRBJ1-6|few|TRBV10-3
TGTGCCATCAGTGGAATTGGGGATAGCTCACCCCTCCACTTT
CAISGIGDSSPLHF
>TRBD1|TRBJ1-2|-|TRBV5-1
TGCGCCAGCAGCTTCAATTGGGGACAGGGTTTTGGCTACACCTTC
CASSFNWGQGFGYTF
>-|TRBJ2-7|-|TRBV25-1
TGTGCCAGCACCAAGGGGGGCGGGACGGCTGGAGAGCAGTACTTC
CASTKGGGTAGEQYF
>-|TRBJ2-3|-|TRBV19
TGTGCCAGTAGTATACCGGGGAGAACTAGCACAGATACGCAGTATTTT
CASSIPGRTSTDTQYF
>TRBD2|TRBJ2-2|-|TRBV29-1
TGCAGCGTTCATCGACTAGCGGTTAACACCGGGGAGCTGTTTTTT
CSVHRLAVNTGELFF
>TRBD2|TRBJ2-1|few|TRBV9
TGTGCCAGCAGCTCCGGGACTAGCGGGAGGGCCCCCTACAATGAGCAGTTCTTC
CASSSGTSGRAPYNEQFF
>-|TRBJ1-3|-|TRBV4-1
TGCGCCAGCAGCCCCAGCGAGGTAGAGCGAAGAAACACCATATATTTT
CASSPSEVERRNTIYF
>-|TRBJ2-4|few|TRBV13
TGTGCCAGCAGCCGCTTTTACGATTTAGCCAAAAACATTCAGTACTTC
CASSRFYDLAKNIQYF
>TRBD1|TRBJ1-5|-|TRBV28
TGTGCCAGCAGTTTAGACGACGGACAGGTCGACAATCAGCCCCAGCATTTT
CASSLDDGQVDNQPQHF
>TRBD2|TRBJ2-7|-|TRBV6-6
TGTGCCAGCAGCCGACTAGCGGGGAATAACGAGCAGTACTTC
CASSRLAGNNEQYF
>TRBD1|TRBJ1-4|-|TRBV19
TGTGCCAGTAATGACAGGGATAGTGAAAAACTGTTTTTT
CASNDRDSEKLFF
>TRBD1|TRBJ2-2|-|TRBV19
TGTGCCAGTAAAACCGGGACAGAGCTTAACACCGGGGAGCTGTTTTTT
CASKTGTELNTGELFF
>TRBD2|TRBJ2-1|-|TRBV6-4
TGTGCCAGCAGTGACTCGAGACAAGGCGGGAGGGGGTACAATGAGCAGTTCTTC
CASSDSRQGGRGYNEQFF
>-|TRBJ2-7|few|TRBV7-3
TGTGCCAGCAGCCCCAGGGTGGGAGAGCAGTACTTC
CASSPRVGEQYF
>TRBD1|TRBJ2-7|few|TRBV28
TGTGCCAGCAGTGTTGGTGCGGGACAGGGCTCCTACGAGCAGTACTTC
CASSVGAGQGSYEQYF
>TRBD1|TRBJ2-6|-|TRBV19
TGTGCCAGTAGTATCAGGACAGGGAGCTCTGGGGCCAACGTCCTGACTTTC
CASSIRTGSSGANVLTF
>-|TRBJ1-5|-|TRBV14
TGTGCCAACTCAATCGGAAGCAATCAGCCCCAGCATTTT
CANSIGSNQPQHF
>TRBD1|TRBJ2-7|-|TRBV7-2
TGTGCCAGCAGCCTAGGGACAGGCACTGTGAAGCAGTACTTC
CASSLGTGTVKQYF
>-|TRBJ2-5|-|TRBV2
TGTGCCAGCACCGCAGGGCTCCCTCCGGAGACCCAGTACTTC
CASTAGLPPETQYF
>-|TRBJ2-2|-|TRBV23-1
TGCGCCAGCAGTCAATCTGTATCAGGCAGCAACACCGGGGAGCTGTTTTTT
CASSQSVSGSNTGELFF
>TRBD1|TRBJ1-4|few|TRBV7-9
TGTGCCAGCAGCCCTCGGGACAGCTCGCTAGGTGAAAAACTGTTTTTT
CASSPRDSSLGEKLFF
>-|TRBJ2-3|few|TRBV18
TGTGCCAGCTCCCGCCCCGGCACAGATACGCAGTATTTT
CASSRPGTDTQYF
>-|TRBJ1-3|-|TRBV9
TGTGCCAGCAGCGCCCGAGGGGATGGGGCTGGAAACACCATATATTTT
CASSARGDGAGNTIYF
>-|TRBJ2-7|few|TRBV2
TGTGCCAGCAGTGAATGGTGGGAGCAGTACTTC
CASSEWWEQYF
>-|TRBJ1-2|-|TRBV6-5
TGTGCCATCCTCCTAATGGGGGGATATGGCTACACCTTC
CAILLMGGYGYTF
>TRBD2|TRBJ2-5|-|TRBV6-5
TGTGCCAGCAGTTACTCGGGACTAGGGAGCCAAGAGACCCAGTACTTC
CASSYSGLGSQETQYF
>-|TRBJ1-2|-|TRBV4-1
TGCGCCAGCAGCCAAGTAACAACAGGGTCTGGCTATGGCTACACCTTC
CASSQVTTGSGYGYTF
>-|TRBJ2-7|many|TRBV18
TGTGCCAGCTCCACCACCTCTTACGAGCAGTACTTC
CASSTTSYEQYF
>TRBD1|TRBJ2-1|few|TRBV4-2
TGTGCCAGCAGCCGCGGACAGGGCAATGAGCAGTTCTTC
CASSRGQGNEQFF
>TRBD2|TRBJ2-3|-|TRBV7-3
TGTGCCAGCAGCTCCGGACTAGCGGCTAGCACAGATACGCAGTATTTT
CASSSGLAASTDTQYF
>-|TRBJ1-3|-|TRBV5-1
TGCGCCAGCAGCTTGGAACAGGTATTCTCCTCTGGAAACACCATATATTTT
CASSLEQVFSSGNTIYF
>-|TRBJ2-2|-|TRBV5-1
TGCGCCAGCAGCTTGGCCTTGGGCGGGGAGCTGTTTTTT
CASSLALGGELFF
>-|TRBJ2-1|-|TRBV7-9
TGTGCCAGCAGCTCCTCACGGGGGCGCGGGGATGAGCAGTTCTTC
CASSSSRGRGDEQFF
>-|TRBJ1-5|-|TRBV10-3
TGTGCCATCAGTGTAGAGGGGGGCAATCAGCCCCAGCATTTT
CAISVEGGNQPQHF
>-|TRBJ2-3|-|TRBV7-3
TGTGCCAGCAGCCGAAAGGCCCCCACAGATACGCAGTATTTT
CASSRKAPTDTQYF
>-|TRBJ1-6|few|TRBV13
TGTGCCAGCAGCTTAGGCAGGGTAGAAAATTCACCCCTCCACTTT
CASSLGRVENSPLHF
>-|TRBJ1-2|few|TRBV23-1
TGCGGGCGACGGACACGACGCCCTCCCTGCTATGGCTACACCTTC
CGRRTRRPPCYGYTF
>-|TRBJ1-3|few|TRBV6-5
TGTGCCAGCAGTTACTCTTTACGAAACTCTGGAAACACCATATATTTT
CASSYSLRNSGNTIYF
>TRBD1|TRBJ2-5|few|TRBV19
TGTGCCAGTAGTACCCGGCGACAGGGTCAAGAGACCCAGTACTTC
CASSTRRQGQETQYF
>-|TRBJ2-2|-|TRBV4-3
TGCGCCAGCAGCCGCAAGGGCGGTGTGGGACGGACCCCGAACACCGGGGAGCTGTTTTTT
CASSRKGGVGRTPNTGELFF
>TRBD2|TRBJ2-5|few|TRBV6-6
TGTGCCAGCAGTTCCGGGGTAGCGGGGTCAGGAACCCAGTACTTC
CASSSGVAGSGTQYF
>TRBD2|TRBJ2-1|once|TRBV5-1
TGCGCCAGCAGCCCGGGACTAGCGAATGAGCAGTTCTTC
CASSPGLANEQFF
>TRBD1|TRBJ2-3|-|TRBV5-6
TGTGCCAGCAGCCCCTTAGACAGGGCCCCCACAGATACGCAGTATTTT
CASSPLDRAPTDTQYF
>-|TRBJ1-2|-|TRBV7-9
TGTGCCAGCAGCTTAAATGTGATGGGGGGCCATGGCTACACCTTC
CASSLNVMGGHGYTF
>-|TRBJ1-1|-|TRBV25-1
TGTGCCAGCAACACCTTGACCCGGAGGGACACTGAAGCTTTCTTT
CASNTLTRRDTEAFF
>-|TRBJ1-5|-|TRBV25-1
TGTGCCAGCAGAGGGGTGAATAGCAATCAGCCCCAGCATTTT
CASRGVNSNQPQHF
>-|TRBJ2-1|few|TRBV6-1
TGTGCCAGCAGTGAACCCCGTCGGAGCAACCCCTTTTCCCATATCTCCTACAATGAGCAGTTCTTC
CASSEPRRSNPFSHISYNEQFF
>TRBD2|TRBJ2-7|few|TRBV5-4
TGTGCCAGCAGCCCCTCTAGCGGGAGGGCCCACGAGCAGTACTTC
CASSPSSGRAHEQYF
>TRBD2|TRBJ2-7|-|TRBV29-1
TGCAGCGTCCGAAGGGGAGGGAGGAAGAATAGCGGGCCATACTCCTACGAGCAGTACTTC
CSVRRGGRKNSGPYSYEQYF
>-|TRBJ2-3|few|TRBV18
TGTGCCAGCTCACCACCGGCCCTCCTTGTCGGAGATACGCAGTATTTT
CASSPPALLVGDTQYF
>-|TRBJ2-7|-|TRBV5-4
TGTGCCAGCAGCCCCCGGGACTCCGCCTACGAGCAGTACTTC
CASSPRDSAYEQYF
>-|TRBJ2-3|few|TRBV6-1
TGTGCCAGCAGTGAGCGGAGGGGCACAGATACGCAGTATTTT
CASSERRGTDTQYF
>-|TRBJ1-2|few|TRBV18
TGTGCCAGCTCTGTTGGAGACAGCCTCTATGGCTACACCTTC
CASSVGDSLYGYTF